These 22 T cell receptor beta chains were sequenced from one sample in a study of shared clonotypes between healthy human individuals. Here immunoSEQ multiplex PCR was the method, and the copy in TCRdb shows in-frame clones only, minus some. The table records fewer than 400,000 clones, roughly 70% of them present only once. Sequencing was done on a sample of memory CD4+ T cells sorted from blood. The subset was: CD45RA-negative fraction. These receptors were collected from a man under 40 in good health.

The rearrangement links TRBV27 to TRBJ2-2; weak D call: TRBD1 (5 bases). V dropped 1 base and J dropped 4 bases, with 10 bases sitting between them. The germline V gene has CDR1 MNHEY and CDR2 SMNVEV (reference sequence). The CDR3 extends over 15 amino acids. The CDR3 reads CASSLWQGGTGELFF. CDR3 DNA: TGTGCCAGCAGTTTATGGCAGGGTGGCACCGGGGAGCTGTTTTTT.

The rearrangement uses TRBV29-1 and TRBJ1-2; perhaps TRBD1 as D (5 bases). Trimming took off 5 bases at V and 5 bases at J, with 18 bases between the two ends. Germline V gives CDR1 SQVTM, CDR2 ANQGSEA. CDR3 length: 14 amino acids. The CDR3 nucleotides read TGCAGCGTTACGAACCCCGGGACGGAGTATGGCTACACCTTC. Translated: CSVTNPGTEYGYTF. The full variable domain, completed using reference TRBV29-1 and TRBJ1-2, is SAVISQKPSRDICQRGTSLTIQCQVDSQVTMMFWYRQQPGQSLTLIATANQGSEATYESGFVIDKFPISRPNLTFSTLTVSNMSPEDSSIYLCSVTNPGTEYGYTFGSGTRLTVV.

The gene calls are TRBV5-1 and TRBJ2-7; 8 nucleotides align to TRBD2. V was pared by 1 base and J by 0 bases, with 6 bases of the junction left unmatched. The CDR3 contains 16 residues. Germline CDR1 and CDR2: SGHRS and YFSETQ. This chain's CDR3 is CASSLSSGGSSYEQYF. The CDR3 bases are TGCGCCAGCAGCTTGAGTTCGGGGGGGTCCTCCTACGAGCAGTACTTC.

The rearrangement joins TRBV11-2 to TRBJ2-5; tentative D call: TRBD1 (6 bases). Trimming took 0 bases from V and 7 from J, leaving 15 bases between them. Looked up from germline, CDR1 is SGHAT and CDR2 is FQNNGV. The length of the CDR3 is 15 residues. This CDR3 reads CASSLDFGGETTQYF. The CDR3 DNA reads as TGTGCCAGCAGCTTAGATTTTGGGGGCGAGACGACCCAGTACTTC. Full variable domain (missing parts from reference TRBV11-2 and TRBJ2-5): EAGVAQSPRYKIIEKRQSVAFWCNPISGHATLYWYQQILGQGPKLLIQFQNNGVVDDSQLPKDRFSAERLKGVDSTLKIQPAKLEDSAVYLCASSLDFGGETTQYFGPGTRLLVL.

The chain recombines TRBV5-1 with TRBJ2-2, with a possible D match to TRBD1 (5 bases). V was shortened by 5 bases and J by 4 bases, with 9 bases between the two germline ends. The germline gives CDR1 SGHRS, CDR2 YFSETQ. This CDR3 contains 13 residues. The CDR3 DNA reads as TGCGCCAGCAGACATGACAGCACCGGGGAGCTGTTTTTT. Amino acid sequence: CASRHDSTGELFF.

The chain combines TRBV7-2 with TRBJ1-6; D gene unclear. This CDR3 is 16 amino acids long. Germline lookup yields CDR1 SGHTA and CDR2 FQGNSA. The V end was cut by 1 base, the J end by 7 bases, with 14 bases between. The CDR3 sequence is CASSLGAPGGNSPLHF. The CDR3 DNA reads as TGTGCCAGCAGCTTAGGGGCACCCGGCGGCAATTCACCCCTCCACTTT. The entire variable domain, with the rest obtained from reference TRBV7-2 and TRBJ1-6, is as follows: GAGVSQSPSNKVTEKGKDVELRCDPISGHTALYWYRQSLGQGLEFLIYFQGNSAPDKSGLPSDRFSAERTGGSVSTLTIQRTQQEDSAVYLCASSLGAPGGNSPLHFGNGTRLTVT.

This clone was recorded once. The chain combines TRBV6-5 with TRBJ2-1; D uncertain. Germline V lookup: CDR1 MNHEY, CDR2 SVGAGI. The CDR3 length is 11 residues. V was shortened by 1 base and J by 8 bases, with 3 bases between the two germline ends. The CDR3 loop is CASSYFHEQFF. CDR3 bases: TGTGCCAGCAGTTACTTCCATGAGCAGTTCTTC.

The V call is TRBV27, the J call TRBJ2-2, with D maybe TRBD2 (6 bases). V dropped 2 bases and J dropped 2 bases, with 27 bases sitting between them. CDR1 is MNHEY, CDR2 SMNVEV, per germline (reference sequence). The CDR3 loop spans 21 amino acids. DNA of the CDR3: TGTGCCAGCAGTTTACGATCCGGGAGTAGGGGTTCGTCGTTTAACACCGGGGAGCTGTTTTTT. Residues: CASSLRSGSRGSSFNTGELFF.

This clone showed up many times. The V call is TRBV5-1, the J call TRBJ2-1, with a tentative D call TRBD2 (5 bases). V lost 0 bases, J lost 10 bases, and 17 bases lay in between. CDR1 SGHRS and CDR2 YFSETQ come from the germline V gene. The CDR3 has 15 amino acids. CDR3 sequence: CASSLDSGTLREQFF. The CDR3 DNA sequence: TGCGCCAGCAGCTTGGACAGCGGTACCTTGCGGGAGCAGTTCTTC.

The V gene is TRBV30, the J gene TRBJ1-3, with a possible D match to TRBD1 (6 bases). Germline values: CDR1 GTSNPN, CDR2 SVGIG (reference sequence). V lost 2 bases and J lost 3, with 11 bases in between. This CDR3 region has 14 residues. This CDR3 is CAWSRTRGGNTIYF. In DNA, the CDR3 is TGTGCCTGGAGTAGGACCAGGGGTGGAAACACCATATATTTT.

This chain uses TRBV28 with TRBJ1-1; D remains ambiguous. V was cut by 1 base and J by 7 bases, with 7 bases left in between. Germline V gene sequence: CDR1 MDHEN, CDR2 SYDVKM. CDR3 size: 12 residues. CDR3 sequence (DNA): TGTGCCAGCAGTTTATTCTCGGATGAAGCTTTCTTT. Amino acid sequence: CASSLFSDEAFF.

The genes are TRBV2 and TRBJ2-3, with D uncertain. The CDR3 sequence is 14 residues long. Per the germline V gene, CDR1 is SNHLY and CDR2 is FYNNEI. V lost 8 bases and J 2 bases, leaving 14 bases between the germline ends. CDR3 residues: CASHERQFTDTQYF. Here the CDR3 DNA reads TGTGCCAGCCACGAACGGCAGTTCACAGATACGCAGTATTTT. The full variable domain, in which reference TRBV2 and TRBJ2-3 provide the parts outside the CDR3, is EPEVTQTPSHQVTQMGQEVILRCVPISNHLYFYWYRQILGQKVEFLVSFYNNEISEKSEIFDDQFSVERPDGSNFTLKIRSTKLEDSAMYFCASHERQFTDTQYFGPGTRLTVL.

This clone was recorded only once. The genes are TRBV5-6 and TRBJ2-7; 14 bases line up with TRBD2. This CDR3 spans 17 amino acids. V gave up 0 bases and J gave up 6 bases; unmatched junction bases: 8. Germline CDR1 SGHDT, CDR2 YYEEEE. The CDR3 is CASSLEETSGRVGEQYF. The CDR3 DNA follows: TGTGCCAGCAGCTTGGAAGAGACTAGCGGGAGGGTAGGCGAGCAGTACTTC.

The rearrangement joins TRBV19 to TRBJ2-7, with a weak D call TRBD1 (6 bases). The length of the CDR3 is 13 residues. V was shortened by 6 bases and J by 1 base, with 10 bases between the two germline ends. The V gene's germline CDR1 is LNHDA and CDR2 SQIVND (reference sequence). The CDR3 loop reads CASSLDRSYEQYF. The CDR3, as DNA: TGTGCCAGTAGCTTAGACAGGTCCTACGAGCAGTACTTC.

The chain has TRBV18 and TRBJ1-5; possible D gene TRBD1, 5 bases. This CDR3 spans 16 amino acids. V lost 0 bases and J 2 bases, leaving 11 bases between the germline ends. The germline V gene encodes CDR1 KGHSH and CDR2 LQKENI. This chain's CDR3 is CASSPPGTGGNQPQHF. The DNA of the CDR3 is TGTGCCAGCTCACCACCAGGGACGGGTGGCAATCAGCCCCAGCATTTT. Variable domain in full (rest from reference TRBV18 and TRBJ1-5): NAGVMQNPRHLVRRRGQEARLRCSPMKGHSHVYWYRQLPEEGLKFMVYLQKENIIDESGMPKERFSAEFPKEGPSILRIQQVVRGDSAAYFCASSPPGTGGNQPQHFGDGTRLSIL.

The rearrangement joins TRBV6-5 to TRBJ2-7; a weak D match, TRBD2 (7 bases). The CDR3 runs 11 residues. Trimming took 8 bases from V and 6 from J, leaving 11 bases between them. Germline CDR1 and CDR2: MNHEY and SVGAGI. The CDR3 nucleotides read TGTGCCAGCCACAGGGAGGGCGAGCAGTACTTC. It codes for CASHREGEQYF.

Many counts were recorded for this clone. The same CDR3 is also encoded by other DNA sequences in this sample. The chain links TRBV7-8 to TRBJ2-7; D is uncertain. This CDR3 has 16 amino acids. Germline V gene lookup returns CDR1 SGHVS and CDR2 FQNEAQ. Trimming cost V 5 bases and J 4 bases, with 21 bases left between them. In nucleotides, the CDR3 is TGTGCCAGCAGCCCTTCCGGGCGCGGACGGTCATACGAGCAGTACTTC. Protein product: CASSPSGRGRSYEQYF.

The chain links TRBV2 to TRBJ1-2; D is unclear. Trimming left V 7 bases short and J 8 bases short, with 20 bases between. CDR3 length equals 14 residues. The germline V gene encodes CDR1 SNHLY and CDR2 FYNNEI. The CDR3 loop is CASMGVTAVGGYTF. The CDR3 DNA reads TGTGCCAGCATGGGAGTTACAGCGGTGGGGGGCTACACCTTC.

This clone has just one count. This sequence joins TRBV9 and TRBJ2-1; 11 nucleotides align to TRBD2. This CDR3 spans 17 amino acids. Germline V gene data show CDR1 as SGDLS and CDR2 as YYNGEE. After removal of 0 bases from V and 2 bases from J, the junction contained 4 bases not matched to a gene. For the CDR3, the DNA is TGTGCCAGCAGCGTAGACGGGGGACTAGCGGCCTACAATGAGCAGTTCTTC. This encodes CASSVDGGLAAYNEQFF.

The rearrangement uses TRBV7-9 and TRBJ2-1; D gene uncertain. Germline assignment: CDR1 SEHNR and CDR2 FQNEAQ (reference sequence). V shed 3 bases and J shed 0 bases, with 6 bases lying between them. CDR3 length: 14 residues. This CDR3 is CASSLGSSYNEQFF. The CDR3, as DNA: TGTGCCAGCAGCTTGGGTAGCTCCTACAATGAGCAGTTCTTC.

The V and J genes are TRBV5-1 and TRBJ1-2, with D unresolved. This CDR3 comprises 13 residues. Germline-derived CDR1 and CDR2 are SGHRS and YFSETQ. Trimming took off 2 bases at V and 8 bases at J, with 13 bases between the two ends. CDR3 in DNA: TGCGCCAGCAGCTTCAAACCGCCAGGCGGCTACACCTTC. It specifies CASSFKPPGGYTF.

J is TRBJ2-3 and V is TRBV7-9, with a tentative D call TRBD2 (5 bases). Germline loops: CDR1 SEHNR, CDR2 FQNEAQ (reference sequence). This CDR3 has 15 amino acids. Trimming took 3 bases from V and 3 from J, leaving 13 bases between them. The CDR3, as DNA: TGTGCCAGCAGCTTTAAAGAGACGGGGACAGATACGCAGTATTTT. Its translation: CASSFKETGTDTQYF.